These 14 T cell receptor beta chains were all obtained from the same sample, sequenced in a study of cytomegalovirus exposure and HLA in healthy donors. The PCR employed 60 Vbeta primers together with 13 Jbeta primers. The repertoire was sequenced with immunoSEQ multiplex PCR; TCRdb's copy has only in-frame clones and lacks some. The data show 150,000 to 200,000 clones, nearly 70% seen once. Sequenced input: PBMCs. These receptors were collected from a man younger than 40 in good health and CMV-seropositive.

The table lists this clone with a few counts. The chain links TRBV10-3 to TRBJ2-7, with D uncertain. The CDR3 sequence is 13 residues long. From germline, CDR1 is ENHRY and CDR2 SYGVKD. Trimming removed 6 bases at V and 3 bases at J, with 12 bases between. The CDR3 sequence: CAIRSTINYEQYF. The CDR3 coding sequence is TGTGCCATCAGGAGTACCATCAACTACGAGCAGTACTTC.

V is TRBV6-5 and J is TRBJ2-3, with 10 positions matching TRBD2. Germline assignment: CDR1 MNHEY and CDR2 SVGAGI. V lost 8 bases and J lost 3; bases outside the gene matches: 8. The CDR3 is 15 amino acids. The chain's CDR3 is CASSVTSGYTDTQYF. CDR3 in DNA: TGTGCCAGCTCAGTGACTAGCGGGTATACAGATACGCAGTATTTT.

V gene TRBV6-6 combines with J gene TRBJ2-1; a weak D match, TRBD2 (6 bases). V was cut by 2 bases and J by 2 bases, with 10 bases left in between. Germline-derived CDR1 and CDR2 are MNHNY and SVGAGI (reference sequence). CDR3 length: 15 residues. The CDR3 coding sequence is TGTGCCAGCAGTTACCTAGCGCCTACCTACAATGAGCAGTTCTTC. Translation: CASSYLAPTYNEQFF.

This clone was detected only a few times. The chain uses TRBV19 and TRBJ2-1; D uncertain. This CDR3 is built from 14 residues. V lost 1 base and J lost 8, with 12 bases in between. CDR1 is LNHDA, CDR2 SQIVND, per germline (reference sequence). CDR3: CASSIVPGPDEQFF. CDR3 in DNA: TGTGCCAGTAGTATAGTACCCGGTCCTGATGAGCAGTTCTTC.

This chain connects TRBV2 to TRBJ1-2; D gene uncertain. The CDR3 spans 12 residues. V was pared by 4 bases and J by 2 bases, with 5 bases between. CDR1 is SNHLY, CDR2 FYNNEI, per germline. The CDR3, as DNA: TGTGCCAGCAGTGGGCAGAACTATGGCTACACCTTC. It specifies CASSGQNYGYTF.

V gene TRBV11-2 combines with J gene TRBJ1-1; the D gene is possibly TRBD1 (6 bases). This CDR3 contains 14 residues. Germline values: CDR1 SGHAT, CDR2 FQNNGV. V lost 5 bases, J lost 5 bases, and 15 bases lay in between. The CDR3 loop reads CASSLDPGATEAFF. The CDR3 DNA is TGTGCCAGCAGCCTCGATCCAGGGGCGACTGAAGCTTTCTTT.

The rearrangement links TRBV4-1 to TRBJ2-3; 12 bases line up with TRBD1. The CDR3 spans 16 residues. The J segment lost 4 bases and the V segment lost 8 bases, leaving 10 bases of the junction unmatched. The germline CDR1 and CDR2 sequences are MGHRA and YSYEKL. CDR3 sequence (DNA): TGCGCCAGCGCTCACCGGGACAGGGGGCGTGCAGATACGCAGTATTTT. Its translation is CASAHRDRGRADTQYF.

This clone was counted between two and nine times. The genes are TRBV10-2 and TRBJ2-7; TRBD1 aligns across 12 bases. J was trimmed by 7 bases and V by 5 bases; bases with no gene match: 6. The CDR3 runs to 14 residues. Per germline, CDR1 WSHSY and CDR2 SAAADI. CDR3 in amino acids: CASSQGQGAVEQYF. Written as DNA, the CDR3 is TGCGCCAGCAGTCAGGGACAGGGGGCAGTAGAGCAGTACTTC.

A remark on this clone: One end of the junction is discordant with germline, which a read error may explain. This chain connects TRBV7-9 to TRBJ2-2; 7 bases fit TRBD2. This CDR3 is built from 17 residues. Germline V CDR1 and CDR2: SEHNR, FQNEAQ (reference sequence). CDR3 in amino acids: CSSSLLTSFMITGELFF. The CDR3 DNA follows: TGTTCCAGCAGCTTATTGACTAGCTTCATGATTACCGGGGAGCTGTTTTTT.

The chain has TRBV7-9 and TRBJ2-5; a possible D gene is TRBD1 (6 bases). V lost 5 bases and J lost 3, with 16 bases in between. Germline V gene lookup returns CDR1 SEHNR and CDR2 FQNEAQ (reference sequence). The CDR3 runs 15 residues. Here the CDR3 reads CASSLRSQGKETQYF. The CDR3 nucleotides are TGTGCCAGCAGCCTTAGATCCCAGGGGAAAGAGACCCAGTACTTC.

The rearrangement joins TRBV7-9 to TRBJ1-5, with 7 nucleotides matching TRBD1. The CDR3 totals 12 residues. Germline CDR1 and CDR2: SEHNR and FQNEAQ (reference sequence). V lost 6 bases, J lost 13 bases, and 9 bases stayed unmatched. CDR3 sequence: CASSSEGDRQHF. The CDR3 coding sequence is TGTGCCAGCAGTTCCGAGGGGGACAGACAGCATTTT.

The chain couples TRBV29-1 to TRBJ2-7; 15 bases match TRBD2. V trimming: 3 bases; J trimming: 3 bases; junction bases outside the gene matches: 6. From germline, CDR1 is SQVTM and CDR2 ANQGSEA. This CDR3 comprises 16 residues. For the CDR3, the DNA is TGCAGCGTTGACGGACTAGCGGGAGGGCAGTTCTACGAGCAGTACTTC. Residues: CSVDGLAGGQFYEQYF.

Only a few counts were recorded for this clone. The chain links TRBV30 to TRBJ1-1, with a weak D call TRBD1 (6 bases). V shed 3 bases and J shed 10 bases, with 21 bases lying between them. The CDR3 consists of 14 residues. The germline CDR1 and CDR2 sequences are GTSNPN and SVGIG (reference sequence). This chain's CDR3 is CAWRALQQLRGAFF. DNA of the CDR3: TGTGCCTGGAGAGCACTGCAGCAGCTCAGGGGAGCTTTCTTT.

This chain uses TRBV7-9 with TRBJ2-1; 7 positions agree with TRBD2. The CDR3 is 18 residues long. Trimming cost V 4 bases and J 5 bases; bases outside gene matches: 17. CDR1 is SEHNR and CDR2 is FQNEAQ in the germline V gene (reference sequence). The CDR3 sequence is CASSSRDSAGVSHNEQFF. The CDR3 DNA sequence: TGTGCCAGCAGCTCCCGTGATTCTGCGGGAGTGAGCCACAATGAGCAGTTCTTC.